This T cell receptor beta chain was recorded in a study of cytomegalovirus exposure and HLA in healthy donors. Study results and caveats: In presence/absence analyses, roughly uniform sequencing depth across donors was assumed.

Amplification used 60 Vbeta primers and 13 Jbeta primers. TCRdb's table, derived via immunoSEQ multiplex PCR, lists solely in-frame clones and lacks some. The sample lists around 160,000 clones, 68% occurring once. The V gene end was trimmed by 6 bases and the J gene end by 7 bases; junction bases not matched to a gene: 14. The CDR3 totals 16 residues. Germline V CDR1 and CDR2: SGHTA, FQGNSA. As concerns this clone: The antigen remains undetermined.

The J gene is TRBJ2-1, the V gene TRBV7-2; 8 bases agree with TRBD2. Material: PBMCs. This sequence was found in a man aged 50-59 years in good health and CMV-seronegative. CDR3 loop: CASRKTLGLVNNEQFF. CDR3 nucleotides: TGTGCCAGCAGAAAAACGCTGGGACTAGTGAATAATGAGCAGTTCTTC.